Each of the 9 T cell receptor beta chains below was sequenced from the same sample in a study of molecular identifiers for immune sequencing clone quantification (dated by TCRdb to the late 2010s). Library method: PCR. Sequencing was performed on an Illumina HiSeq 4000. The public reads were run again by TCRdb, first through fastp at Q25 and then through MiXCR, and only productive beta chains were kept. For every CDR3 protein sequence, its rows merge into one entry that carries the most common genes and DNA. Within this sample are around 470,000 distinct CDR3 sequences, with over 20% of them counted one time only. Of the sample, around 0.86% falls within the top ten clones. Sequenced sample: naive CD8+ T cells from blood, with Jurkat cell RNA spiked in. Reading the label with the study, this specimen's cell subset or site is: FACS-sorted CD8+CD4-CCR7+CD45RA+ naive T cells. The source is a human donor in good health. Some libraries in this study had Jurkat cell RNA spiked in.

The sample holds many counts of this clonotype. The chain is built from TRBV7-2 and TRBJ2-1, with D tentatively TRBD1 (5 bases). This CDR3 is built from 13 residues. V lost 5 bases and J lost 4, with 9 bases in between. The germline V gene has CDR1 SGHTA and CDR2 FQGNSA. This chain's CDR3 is CASSLQEYNEQFF. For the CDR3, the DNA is TGTGCCAGCAGCCTACAGGAATACAATGAGCAGTTCTTC.

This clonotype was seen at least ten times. CDR3: CSARAPTGLYEKLFF. DNA of the CDR3: TGCAGTGCTAGAGCCCCGACAGGGCTATACGAAAAACTGTTTTTT. This chain joins TRBV20-1 and TRBJ1-4, with TRBD1 matching 7 bases. Per germline, CDR1 DFQATT and CDR2 SNEGSKA (reference sequence). The CDR3 loop spans 15 amino acids. V was pared by 1 base and J by 8 bases, with 10 bases of the junction left unmatched.

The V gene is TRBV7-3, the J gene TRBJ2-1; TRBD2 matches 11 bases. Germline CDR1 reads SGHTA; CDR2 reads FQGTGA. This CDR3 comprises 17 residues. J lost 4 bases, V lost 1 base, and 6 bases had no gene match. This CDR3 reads CASSLNPGLADYNEQFF. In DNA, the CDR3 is TGTGCCAGCAGCTTAAATCCGGGACTAGCGGATTACAATGAGCAGTTCTTC.

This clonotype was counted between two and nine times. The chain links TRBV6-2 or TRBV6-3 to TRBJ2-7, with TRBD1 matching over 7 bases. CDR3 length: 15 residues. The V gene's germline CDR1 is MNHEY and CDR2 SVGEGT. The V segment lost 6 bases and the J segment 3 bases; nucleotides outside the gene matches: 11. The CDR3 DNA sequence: TGTGCCAGCAGAAACGATCACAGGGGTGGCTACGAGCAGTACTTC. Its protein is CASRNDHRGGYEQYF.

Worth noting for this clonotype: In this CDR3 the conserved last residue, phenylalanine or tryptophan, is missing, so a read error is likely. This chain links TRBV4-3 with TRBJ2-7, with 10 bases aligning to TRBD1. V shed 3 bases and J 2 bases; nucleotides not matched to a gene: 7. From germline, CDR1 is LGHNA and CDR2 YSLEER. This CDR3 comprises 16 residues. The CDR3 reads CASSQHPGQGTYEQYS. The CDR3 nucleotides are TGCGCCAGCAGCCAGCACCCGGGACAGGGGACCTACGAGCAGTACTCC.

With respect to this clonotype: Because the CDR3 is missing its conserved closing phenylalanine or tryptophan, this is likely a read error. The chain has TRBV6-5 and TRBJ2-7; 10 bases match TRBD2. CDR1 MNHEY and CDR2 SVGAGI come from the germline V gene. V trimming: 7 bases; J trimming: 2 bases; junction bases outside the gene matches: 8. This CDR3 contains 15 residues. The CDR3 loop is CASTNLAGAAYEQYL. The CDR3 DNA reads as TGTGCCAGCACCAACCTAGCGGGAGCTGCCTACGAGCAGTACCTC.

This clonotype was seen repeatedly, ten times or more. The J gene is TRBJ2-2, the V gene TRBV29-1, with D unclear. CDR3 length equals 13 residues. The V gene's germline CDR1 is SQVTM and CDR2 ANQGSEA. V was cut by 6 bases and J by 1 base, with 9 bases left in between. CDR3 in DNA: TGCAGCGTAGCCACTAAGAACACCGGGGAGCTGTTTTTT. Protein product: CSVATKNTGELFF.

The CDR3 bases are TGTGCCAGCGGAGAAATAGTTTATGAGCAGTTCTTC. Translated, it gives CASGEIVYEQFF. This rearrangement joins TRBV12-3 or TRBV12-4 to TRBJ2-1, with no clear D. This CDR3 has 12 amino acids. V was pared by 8 bases and J by 8 bases, with 13 bases between.

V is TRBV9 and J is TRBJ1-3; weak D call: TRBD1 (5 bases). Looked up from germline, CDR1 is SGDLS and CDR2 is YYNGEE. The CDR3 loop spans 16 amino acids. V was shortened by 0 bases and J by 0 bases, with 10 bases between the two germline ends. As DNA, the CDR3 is TGTGCCAGCAGCGTAGGACAGATCCACTCTGGAAACACCATATATTTT. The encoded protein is CASSVGQIHSGNTIYF.